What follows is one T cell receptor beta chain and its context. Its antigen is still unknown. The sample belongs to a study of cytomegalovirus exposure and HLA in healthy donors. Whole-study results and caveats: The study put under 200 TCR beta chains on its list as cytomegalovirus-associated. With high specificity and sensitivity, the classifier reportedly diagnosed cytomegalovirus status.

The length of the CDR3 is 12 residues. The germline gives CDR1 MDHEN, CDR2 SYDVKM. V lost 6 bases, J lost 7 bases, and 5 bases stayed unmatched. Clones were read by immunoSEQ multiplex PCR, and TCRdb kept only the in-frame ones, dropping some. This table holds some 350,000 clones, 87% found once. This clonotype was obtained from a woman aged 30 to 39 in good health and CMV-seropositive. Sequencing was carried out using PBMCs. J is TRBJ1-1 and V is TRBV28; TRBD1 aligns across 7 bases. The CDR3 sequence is CASRTGLSEAFF. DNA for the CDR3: TGTGCCAGCAGGACAGGGTTGAGTGAAGCTTTCTTT.